This is a list of T cell receptor beta chains from one sample in a study of blood T cells in healthy people across ages. TCRdb fed the 5' RACE reads into MiXCR, producing one record per CDR3 protein. This table holds about 900,000 distinct CDR3 sequences, roughly 43% found once. Material: blood. Source of these receptors: a man between 25 and 39 years old in good health. Both conserved end residues are part of each CDR3. Each record gives: CDR3 length, V gene, J gene, D gene, clone size, CDR3 DNA, CDR3 protein. A D gene is named only where the DNA matches it firmly. Rows may omit the clone size; those that give it use once, few, many or a size class.

13	TRBV28	TRBJ1-6	-	few	TGTGCCAGTCGCAGCCTGGATAATTCACCCCTCCACTTT	CASRSLDNSPLHF
15	TRBV4-2	TRBJ2-3	-	few	TGTGCCAGCAGCCAAGTGGTGGGGCCTGGAGATACGCAGTATTTT	CASSQVVGPGDTQYF
14	TRBV5-1	TRBJ1-1	-	-	TGCGCCAGCAGCCAAAATGGGGGGAACACTGAAGCTTTCTTT	CASSQNGGNTEAFF
12	TRBV7-2	TRBJ2-4	-	-	TGTGCCAGCAGTGACATACGGGACATTCAGTACTTC	CASSDIRDIQYF
16	TRBV4-2	TRBJ2-1	TRBD2	many	TGTGCCAGCAGCCAAGAGACTAGCGGGGGGGCCCGTGAGCAGTTCTTC	CASSQETSGGAREQFF
13	TRBV30	TRBJ2-3	TRBD2	once	TGTACCTGGAGTAGCGGGGCCACAGATACGCAGTATTTT	CTWSSGATDTQYF
14	TRBV5-1	TRBJ2-2	-	many	TGCGCCAGCAGCTTGGGCGAGAACACCGGGGAGCTGTTTTTT	CASSLGENTGELFF
13	TRBV20-1	TRBJ1-2	-	-	TGCAGTGCTAGGGCCATCGGTAACTATGGCTACACCTTC	CSARAIGNYGYTF
14	TRBV28	TRBJ2-7	TRBD1	few	TGTGCCAGCAGTTTTGGGACAGGGGTCGACGAGCAGTACTTC	CASSFGTGVDEQYF
17	TRBV15	TRBJ2-4	-	few	TGTGCCACCAGCACCGATGACAGTGCCCCAGCCAAAAACATTCAGTACTTC	CATSTDDSAPAKNIQYF
14	TRBV7-3	TRBJ1-2	-	many	TGTGCCAGCAGCCCGGACAACCGCGGCTATGGCTACACCTTC	CASSPDNRGYGYTF
14	TRBV20-1	TRBJ2-3	TRBD1	few	TGCAGTGCTCGGGACAGGGGTTTCACAGATACGCAGTATTTT	CSARDRGFTDTQYF
13	TRBV5-5	TRBJ2-3	-	-	TGTGCCAGCGGCCACCGGGGCACGGATACGCAGTATTTT	CASGHRGTDTQYF
12	TRBV6-5	TRBJ2-5	-	many	TGTGCCAGCAGCAGGGACCAAGAGACCCAGTACTTC	CASSRDQETQYF
14	TRBV6-1	TRBJ2-7	-	-	TGTGCCAGCAGTGAGGGAGCGTCCTCCTACGAGCAGTACTTC	CASSEGASSYEQYF
17	TRBV7-2	TRBJ2-1	TRBD2	-	TGTGCCAGCAGCCCGAGACTAGCGGGGGGGCGGTTGAATGAGCAGTTCTTC	CASSPRLAGGRLNEQFF
13	TRBV20-1	TRBJ1-2	TRBD1	-	TGCAGTGCTAGAGATCAGGGGGCGCGCGGCTACACCTTC	CSARDQGARGYTF
11	TRBV2	TRBJ2-7	-	-	TGTGCCAGCAGTAGTGCTAGCGAGCAGTACTTC	CASSSASEQYF
16	TRBV27	TRBJ2-3	TRBD2	-	TGTGCCAGCAGTTTCATCGGGGGGGTAAGCACAGATACGCAGTATTTT	CASSFIGGVSTDTQYF
14	TRBV7-2	TRBJ2-3	TRBD1	-	TGTGCCAGCACCAGGGACAGCTACACAGATACGCAGTATTTT	CASTRDSYTDTQYF
18	TRBV7-8	TRBJ2-7	TRBD1	few	TGTGCCAGCAGCTCTATAACCGGGGACAGGGCATACTCCTACGAGCAGTACTTC	CASSSITGDRAYSYEQYF
13	TRBV29-1	TRBJ2-7	-	many	TGCAGCGTTGAAGGAAGGGTAGCAGGCGAGCAGTACTTC	CSVEGRVAGEQYF
20	TRBV11-2	TRBJ1-1	-	-	TGTGCCAGCAGCTTAGGGGAGGCGCGTACTAACTCTCTTACTAACACTGAAGCTTTCTTT	CASSLGEARTNSLTNTEAFF
15	TRBV7-9	TRBJ2-1	-	-	TGTGCCAGCAGCTTAGTGGGGGACCGGAACAATGAGCAGTTCTTC	CASSLVGDRNNEQFF
13	TRBV13	TRBJ2-3	-	-	TGTGCCAGCAGCTTACAGAGCGGAGATACGCAGTATTTT	CASSLQSGDTQYF
15	TRBV4-1	TRBJ1-1	-	-	TGCGCCAGCAGCCAAATGGGCAGGGCGGACACTGAAGCTTTCTTT	CASSQMGRADTEAFF
16	TRBV5-8	TRBJ2-1	TRBD1	few	TGTGCCAGCAGCGTTGATGGACAGGCCAAAGGGAATGAGCAGTTCTTC	CASSVDGQAKGNEQFF
14	TRBV6-2/TRBV6-3	TRBJ1-2	-	-	TGTGCCAGCAGAGGAACAGAGACCTCCTATGGCTACACCTTC	CASRGTETSYGYTF
16	TRBV12-3/TRBV12-4	TRBJ1-5	-	-	TGTGCCAGCAGTTTTACCCGGACCTCGGGCAATCAGCCCCAGCATTTT	CASSFTRTSGNQPQHF
12	TRBV10-3	TRBJ2-1	-	few	TGTGCCATCAGTGAGCCCCCCCATGAGCAGTTCTTC	CAISEPPHEQFF
17	TRBV6-1	TRBJ2-3	-	few	TGTGCCAGCAGTGATACCGGACGGATCGGGCGCACAGATACGCAGTATTTT	CASSDTGRIGRTDTQYF
14	TRBV5-1	TRBJ2-7	TRBD1	-	TGCGCCAGCAGCGGGGATGGACAGGGCTACGAGCAGTACTTC	CASSGDGQGYEQYF
17	TRBV6-5	TRBJ2-5	-	once	TGTGCCAGCAGTTACTCGACCGTAGACTATAACGGGGAGACCCAGTACTTC	CASSYSTVDYNGETQYF
15	TRBV7-2	TRBJ2-1	TRBD2	-	TGTGCCAGCAGCTTACAGCGGGGACGCTACAATGAGCAGTTCTTC	CASSLQRGRYNEQFF
14	TRBV30	TRBJ1-3	-	-	TGTGCCTGGGGCCGAACCAACTCTGGAAACACCATATATTTT	CAWGRTNSGNTIYF
16	TRBV7-9	TRBJ1-4	TRBD1	-	TGTGCCAGCACCCCGACCCCGGGACAGGGATACGAAAAACTGTTTTTT	CASTPTPGQGYEKLFF
15	TRBV6-5	TRBJ2-7	-	few	TGTGCCAGCAGTTTTGGGACCGGGACAACCTACGAGCAGTACTTC	CASSFGTGTTYEQYF
17	TRBV21-1	TRBJ1-1	-	-	TGTGCCAGCAGCAAAGCCATAGGCGCAGGCCCCTACACTGAAGCTTTCTTT	CASSKAIGAGPYTEAFF
18	TRBV29-1	TRBJ2-1	TRBD2	-	TGCAGCGTCCGCCCAGCGCTAGCCCTAGCGGGGGATCACAATGAGCAGTTCTTC	CSVRPALALAGDHNEQFF
16	TRBV13	TRBJ2-3	TRBD1	-	TGTGCCAGCAGCCCTCGACAGGGTCGCTCCGGGGATACGCAGTATTTT	CASSPRQGRSGDTQYF
16	TRBV4-3	TRBJ1-5	-	-	TGCGCCAGCAGCCACGAATACGACGGAGGCAATCAGCCCCAGCATTTT	CASSHEYDGGNQPQHF
15	TRBV15	TRBJ2-7	-	few	TGTGCCACCAGCTGGGATAGGGCGATCTCCTACGAGCAGTACTTC	CATSWDRAISYEQYF
17	TRBV9	TRBJ2-5	TRBD2	few	TGTGCCAGCAGCGTAGGAATCTCGGGGAGGGAAAAAGAGACCCAGTACTTC	CASSVGISGREKETQYF
13	TRBV29-1	TRBJ2-7	TRBD2	-	TGCAGCGTCGTCGGGGGGGCGGGAGGTGAGCAGTACTTC	CSVVGGAGGEQYF
15	TRBV4-3	TRBJ2-7	-	few	TGCGCCAGCAGCCAAGATGTCGGGCGAAACACCGAGCAGTACTTC	CASSQDVGRNTEQYF
14	TRBV6-6	TRBJ1-1	-	-	TGTGCCAGCATACTAACGGACATGAACACTGAAGCTTTCTTT	CASILTDMNTEAFF
12	TRBV30	TRBJ2-7	-	-	TGTGCGTGGGAGAGGGGCCCCTACGAGCAGTACTTC	CAWERGPYEQYF
13	TRBV3-1	TRBJ2-7	-	-	TGTGCCAGCAGCGAGGGTTGGGCTACCGAGCAGTACTTC	CASSEGWATEQYF
14	TRBV6-4	TRBJ2-3	-	-	TGTGCCAGCAGTGACTCATTAGCCGCAGATACGCAGTATTTT	CASSDSLAADTQYF
17	TRBV3-1	TRBJ2-3	-	-	TGTGCCAGCAGCCAAGACGGCGGGGCCATTGGCACAGATACGCAGTATTTT	CASSQDGGAIGTDTQYF
15	TRBV5-6	TRBJ1-5	-	few	TGTGCCAGCAGCTCTACAGGGCATGGCAATCAGCCCCAGCATTTT	CASSSTGHGNQPQHF
17	TRBV4-1	TRBJ2-3	-	-	TGCGCCAGCAGCCAACCATCGTACGGGGTTAGCACAGATACGCAGTATTTT	CASSQPSYGVSTDTQYF
14	TRBV12-3/TRBV12-4	TRBJ2-3	-	few	TGTGCCAGCAGTTTTTCCGACGGCGCAGATACGCAGTATTTT	CASSFSDGADTQYF
12	TRBV29-1	TRBJ2-4	-	few	TGCAGCGTAGTAGAGGCCCGGGATGTGCAGTACTTC	CSVVEARDVQYF
13	TRBV28	TRBJ1-4	-	once	TGTGCCACCTTTGGGGTTCAAAATGAAAAACTGTTTTTT	CATFGVQNEKLFF